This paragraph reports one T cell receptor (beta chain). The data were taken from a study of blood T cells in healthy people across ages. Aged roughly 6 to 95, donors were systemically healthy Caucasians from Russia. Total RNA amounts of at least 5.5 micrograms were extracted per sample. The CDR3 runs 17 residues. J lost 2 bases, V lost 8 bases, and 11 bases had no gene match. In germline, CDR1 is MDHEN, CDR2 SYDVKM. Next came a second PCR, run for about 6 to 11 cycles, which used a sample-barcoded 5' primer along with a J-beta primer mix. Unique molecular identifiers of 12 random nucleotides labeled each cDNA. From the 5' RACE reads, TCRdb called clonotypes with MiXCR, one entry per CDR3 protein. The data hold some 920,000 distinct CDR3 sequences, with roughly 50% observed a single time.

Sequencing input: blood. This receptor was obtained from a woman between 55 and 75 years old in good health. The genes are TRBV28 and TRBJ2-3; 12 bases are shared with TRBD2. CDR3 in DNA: TGTGCCAGCCTACTAGCGGGAGGAAGGAGAACCACAGATACGCAGTATTTT. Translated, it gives CASLLAGGRRTTDTQYF.